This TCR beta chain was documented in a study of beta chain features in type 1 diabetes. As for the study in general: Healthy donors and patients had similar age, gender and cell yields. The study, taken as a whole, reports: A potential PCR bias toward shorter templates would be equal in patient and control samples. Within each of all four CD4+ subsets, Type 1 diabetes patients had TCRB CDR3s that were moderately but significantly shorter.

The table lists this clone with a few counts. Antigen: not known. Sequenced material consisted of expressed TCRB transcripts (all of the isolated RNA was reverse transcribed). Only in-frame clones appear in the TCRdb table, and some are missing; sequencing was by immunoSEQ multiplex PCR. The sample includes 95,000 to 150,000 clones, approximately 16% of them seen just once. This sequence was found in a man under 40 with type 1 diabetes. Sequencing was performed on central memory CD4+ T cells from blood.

The CDR3: CASSLKQGAGETQYF. Written as DNA, the CDR3 is TGTGCCAGCAGCTTGAAACAGGGGGCAGGGGAGACCCAGTACTTC. The chain combines TRBV5-4 with TRBJ2-5; 9 nucleotides match TRBD1. The junction had 6 bases not matched to a gene; V was cut back by 1 base and J by 5 bases. This CDR3 is 15 amino acids long. Germline V lookup: CDR1 SGHNT, CDR2 YYREEE (reference sequence).